This T cell receptor beta chain was found in a study of shared clonotypes between healthy human individuals. General study findings and limits: All-four-donor shared clonotypes had higher generation probabilities than non-shared clonotypes did. As a rule, naive subsets had a larger estimated richness than memory subsets.

The CDR3 has 11 residues. CDR1 and CDR2 (germline): MNHEY, SVGAGI. The authors ran the assay at deep level. Approximately 200 ng DNA, about 30,000 T cell genomes, went into each sorted-subset replicate PCR. The data were produced by immunoSEQ multiplex PCR, yet TCRdb's version contains in-frame clones alone and is incomplete. The sample shows under 650,000 clones, 95% to 97% of them seen only once. To note about this clone: Antigen specificity is unknown. The junction shows a germline mismatch at one end, possibly a read error.

The sequenced material came from naive CD4+ T cells sorted from blood. Subset: CD45RA+ positively selected. The receptor's source is a woman between 25 and 40 years old in good health. The chain joins TRBV6-5 to TRBJ2-1; 10 bases line up with TRBD2. DNA of the CDR3: TGTGCCAGCAGGTCCGGGACTAGCGAGGTCTTC. Amino acid sequence: CASRSGTSEVF.